The 7 T cell receptor beta chains given below trace back to one sample, sequenced in a study of CD8 T cells in ankylosing spondylitis. From the 5' RACE reads, TCRdb called clonotypes with MiXCR, one entry per CDR3 protein. The sample lists about 300,000 distinct CDR3 sequences; 11% were seen once. What was sequenced was blood, either unsorted or a sorted T cell fraction (not recorded which). Every receptor here comes from a female donor with ankylosing spondylitis or in good health (not recorded which).

This clonotype was seen repeatedly, ten times or more. The chain has TRBV20-1 and TRBJ2-7, with D perhaps matching TRBD1 (5 bases). The germline V and J ends were trimmed by 1 base and 2 bases, with 12 bases remaining between them. This CDR3 contains 14 residues. Germline V CDR1 and CDR2: DFQATT, SNEGSKA (reference sequence). In nucleotides, the CDR3 is TGCAGTGCTAGAGTCGCAGGGTGGACCTACGAGCAGTACTTC. Residues: CSARVAGWTYEQYF.

This clonotype was counted many times. The rearrangement links TRBV5-1 to TRBJ2-3, with D possibly matching TRBD2 (5 bases). The CDR3 has 14 amino acids. Germline V CDR1 and CDR2: SGHRS, YFSETQ. V was clipped by 3 bases and J by 2 bases, with 10 bases between them. The CDR3 coding sequence is TGCGCCAGCAGCTGGGTGGACTTCACAGATACGCAGTATTTT. It codes for CASSWVDFTDTQYF.

This clonotype was recorded many times. The chain joins TRBV6-6 to TRBJ2-1, with D possibly being TRBD1 (6 bases). Germline CDR1 is MNHNY and CDR2 is SVGAGI (reference sequence). Trimming left V 5 bases short and J 9 bases short, with 14 bases between. The CDR3 sequence is 13 residues long. CDR3 sequence reads: CASSTPGVAEQFF. CDR3 nucleotide sequence: TGTGCCAGCAGTACCCCAGGGGTTGCTGAGCAGTTCTTC.

This clonotype was detected only a few times. The chain uses TRBV3-1 and TRBJ2-3, with 7 bases that match TRBD2. V shed 4 bases and J 5 bases; nucleotides not matched to a gene: 12. The CDR3 length is 16 residues. The germline gives CDR1 LGHDT, CDR2 YNNKEL (reference sequence). CDR3 nucleotide sequence: TGTGCCAGCAGCCTCCTGGGTCGCGGGGGTGGAGATACGCAGTATTTT. Translation: CASSLLGRGGGDTQYF.

This clonotype was found a few times. This chain uses TRBV25-1 with TRBJ2-1; D may match TRBD1 or TRBD2 (5 bases each). Germline V gives CDR1 MGHDK, CDR2 SYGVNS. The CDR3 contains 17 residues. Trimming took off 4 bases at V and 5 bases at J, with 21 bases between the two ends. The CDR3 here is CASSGVIGAGWDNEQFF. In DNA, the CDR3 is TGTGCCAGCAGTGGGGTAATCGGGGCCGGTTGGGACAATGAGCAGTTCTTC.

Many counts were recorded for this clonotype. V usage is TRBV7-7 and J usage is TRBJ2-2; TRBD1 or TRBD2 may be the D gene (5 bases each). This CDR3 contains 18 residues. Between the trimmed V and J ends, which lost 2 bases and 0 bases, there was a span of 16 bases. Germline V gives CDR1 SSHAT, CDR2 FNYEAQ (reference sequence). The CDR3 spells CASSLSPQLGANTGELFF. The DNA for the CDR3 is TGTGCCAGCAGCTTAAGTCCCCAGTTGGGGGCGAACACCGGGGAGCTGTTTTTT.

This clonotype was observed many times. This sequence joins TRBV5-6 and TRBJ1-1; a weak D match, TRBD1 (5 bases). Germline lookup yields CDR1 SGHDT and CDR2 YYEEEE. The V and J ends lost 2 bases and 8 bases respectively, with 10 bases between them. This CDR3 comprises 12 residues. The CDR3: CASSFKDNEAFF. The CDR3 region has the DNA TGTGCCAGCAGCTTCAAGGACAACGAAGCTTTCTTT.